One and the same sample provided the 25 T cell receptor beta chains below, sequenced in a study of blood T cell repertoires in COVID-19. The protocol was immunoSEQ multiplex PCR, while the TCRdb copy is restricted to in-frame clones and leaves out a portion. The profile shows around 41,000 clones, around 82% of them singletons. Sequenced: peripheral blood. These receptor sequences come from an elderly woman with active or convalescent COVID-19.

The CDR3: CASSAGASGNTDTQYF. CDR3 sequence (DNA): TGCGCCAGCAGCGCGGGGGCTAGCGGGAACACAGATACGCAGTATTTT. The rearrangement uses TRBV5-1 and TRBJ2-3; 9 bases are shared with TRBD2. The CDR3 spans 16 residues. V trimming: 4 bases; J trimming: 2 bases; junction bases outside the gene matches: 8. The germline V gene has CDR1 SGHRS and CDR2 YFSETQ.

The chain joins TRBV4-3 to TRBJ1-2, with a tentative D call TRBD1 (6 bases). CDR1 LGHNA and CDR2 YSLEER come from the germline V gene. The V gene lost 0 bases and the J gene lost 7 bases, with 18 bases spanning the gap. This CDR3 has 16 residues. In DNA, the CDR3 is TGCGCCAGCAGCCAAGATTTTCCAGGGGTTCTGGCTGGCTACACCTTC. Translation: CASSQDFPGVLAGYTF.

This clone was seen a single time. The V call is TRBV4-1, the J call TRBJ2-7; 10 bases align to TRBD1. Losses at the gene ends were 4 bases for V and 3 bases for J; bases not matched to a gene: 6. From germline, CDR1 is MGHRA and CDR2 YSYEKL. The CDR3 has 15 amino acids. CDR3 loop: CASSPGQGDRYEQYF. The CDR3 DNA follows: TGCGCCAGCAGCCCCGGACAGGGGGATCGCTACGAGCAGTACTTC.

CDR3 loop: CASSLDDRGYTEAFF. The CDR3 DNA reads as TGTGCCAGCAGCCTCGATGACAGGGGATATACTGAAGCTTTCTTT. The rearrangement links TRBV3-1 (or the pseudogene TRBV3-2) to TRBJ1-1; 8 bases align to TRBD1. Germline trimming cut 4 bases from V and 5 bases from J; bases unmatched to any gene: 9. Germline loops: CDR1 LGHDT, CDR2 YNNKEL (reference sequence). This CDR3 contains 15 residues.

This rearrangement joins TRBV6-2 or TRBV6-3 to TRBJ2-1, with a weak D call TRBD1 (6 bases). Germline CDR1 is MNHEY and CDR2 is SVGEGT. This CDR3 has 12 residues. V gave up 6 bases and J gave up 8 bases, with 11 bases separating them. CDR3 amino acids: CASSDTGYEQFF. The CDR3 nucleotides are TGTGCCAGCAGCGACACAGGGTATGAGCAGTTCTTC.

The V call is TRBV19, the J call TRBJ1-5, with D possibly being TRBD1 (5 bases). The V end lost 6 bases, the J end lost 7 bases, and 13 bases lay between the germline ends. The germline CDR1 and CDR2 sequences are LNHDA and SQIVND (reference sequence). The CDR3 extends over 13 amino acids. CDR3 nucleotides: TGTGCCAGTAGGTGGGGCCCGGCCCAGCCCCAGCATTTT. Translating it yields CASRWGPAQPQHF.

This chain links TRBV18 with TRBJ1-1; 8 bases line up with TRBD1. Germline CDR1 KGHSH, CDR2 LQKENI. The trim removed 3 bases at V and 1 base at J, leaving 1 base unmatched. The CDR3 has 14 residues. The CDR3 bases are TGTGCCAGCTCACCCGGGACAGGGAACACTGAAGCTTTCTTT. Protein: CASSPGTGNTEAFF.

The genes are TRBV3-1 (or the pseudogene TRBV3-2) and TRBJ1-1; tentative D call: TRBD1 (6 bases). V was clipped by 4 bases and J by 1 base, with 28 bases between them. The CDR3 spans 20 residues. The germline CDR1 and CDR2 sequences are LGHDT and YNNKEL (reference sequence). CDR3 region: CASSPRGGWGGVRRNTEAFF. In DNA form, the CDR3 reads TGTGCCAGCAGCCCCCGAGGGGGTTGGGGGGGCGTAAGAAGGAACACTGAAGCTTTCTTT.

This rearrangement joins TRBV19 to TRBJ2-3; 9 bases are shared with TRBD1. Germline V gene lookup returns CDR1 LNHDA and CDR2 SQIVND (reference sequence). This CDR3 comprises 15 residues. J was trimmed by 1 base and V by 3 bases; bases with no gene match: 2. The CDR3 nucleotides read TGTGCCAGTAGTATCCGGGACAGGGGCACAGATACGCAGTATTTT. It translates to CASSIRDRGTDTQYF.

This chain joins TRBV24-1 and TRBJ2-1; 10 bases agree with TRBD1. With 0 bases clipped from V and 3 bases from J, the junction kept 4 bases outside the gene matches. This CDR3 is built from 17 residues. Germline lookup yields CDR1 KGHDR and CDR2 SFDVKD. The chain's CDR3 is CATSDLQGQGHYNEQFF. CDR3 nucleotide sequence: TGTGCCACCAGTGATTTGCAGGGACAGGGGCACTACAATGAGCAGTTCTTC.

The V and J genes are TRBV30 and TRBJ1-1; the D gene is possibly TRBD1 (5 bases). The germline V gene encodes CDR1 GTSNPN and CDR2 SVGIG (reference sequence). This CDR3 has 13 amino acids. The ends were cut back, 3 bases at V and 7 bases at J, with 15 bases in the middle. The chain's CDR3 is CAWSKTVGSEAFF. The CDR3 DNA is TGTGCCTGGAGCAAGACAGTCGGAAGTGAAGCTTTCTTT.

CDR3 nucleotides: TGTGCCTGGACAGTATTGAACACTGAAGCTTTCTTT. Amino acid sequence: CAWTVLNTEAFF. V usage is TRBV30 and J usage is TRBJ1-1; D is uncertain. This CDR3 comprises 12 residues. Germline CDR1 reads GTSNPN; CDR2 reads SVGIG (reference sequence). Trimming left V 4 bases short and J 0 bases short, with 6 bases between.

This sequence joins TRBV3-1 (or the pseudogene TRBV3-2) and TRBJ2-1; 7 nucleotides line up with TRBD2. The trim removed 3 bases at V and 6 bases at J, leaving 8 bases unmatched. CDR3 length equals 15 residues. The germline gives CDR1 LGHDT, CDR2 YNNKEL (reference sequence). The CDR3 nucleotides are TGTGCCAGCAGCCAGTACGGGACTACCCCCAATGAGCAGTTCTTC. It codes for CASSQYGTTPNEQFF.

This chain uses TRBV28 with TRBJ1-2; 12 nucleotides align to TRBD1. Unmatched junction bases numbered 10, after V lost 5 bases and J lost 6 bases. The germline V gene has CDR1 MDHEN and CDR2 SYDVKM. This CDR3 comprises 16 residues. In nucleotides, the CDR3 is TGTGCCAGCAGTCCGTGGGGGACAGGGGGCATCAATGGCTACACCTTC. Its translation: CASSPWGTGGINGYTF.

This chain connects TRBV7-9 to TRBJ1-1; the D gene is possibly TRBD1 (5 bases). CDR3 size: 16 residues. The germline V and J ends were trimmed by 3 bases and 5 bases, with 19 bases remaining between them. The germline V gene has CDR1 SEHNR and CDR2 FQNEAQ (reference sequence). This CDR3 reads CASSFRAVPGGTEAFF. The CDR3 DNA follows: TGTGCCAGCAGCTTTAGGGCAGTTCCTGGGGGGACTGAAGCTTTCTTT. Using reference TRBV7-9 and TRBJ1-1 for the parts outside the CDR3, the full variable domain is DTGVSQNPRHKITKRGQNVTFRCDPISEHNRLYWYRQTLGQGPEFLTYFQNEAQLEKSRLLSDRFSAERPKGSFSTLEIQRTEQGDSAMYLCASSFRAVPGGTEAFFGQGTRLTVV.

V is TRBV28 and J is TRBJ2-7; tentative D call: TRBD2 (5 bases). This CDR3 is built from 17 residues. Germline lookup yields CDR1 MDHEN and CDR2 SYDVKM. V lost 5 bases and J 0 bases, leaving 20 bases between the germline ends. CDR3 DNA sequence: TGTGCCAGCAGTATCCCACTAGGGAGCGGAACCTCCTACGAGCAGTACTTC. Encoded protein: CASSIPLGSGTSYEQYF.

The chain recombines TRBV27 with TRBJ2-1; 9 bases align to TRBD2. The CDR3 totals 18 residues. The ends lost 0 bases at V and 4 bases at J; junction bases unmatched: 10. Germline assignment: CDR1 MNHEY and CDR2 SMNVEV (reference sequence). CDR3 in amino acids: CASSLSNVGLAGYNEQFF. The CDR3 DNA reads TGTGCCAGCAGTTTATCGAATGTCGGGCTAGCGGGGTACAATGAGCAGTTCTTC.

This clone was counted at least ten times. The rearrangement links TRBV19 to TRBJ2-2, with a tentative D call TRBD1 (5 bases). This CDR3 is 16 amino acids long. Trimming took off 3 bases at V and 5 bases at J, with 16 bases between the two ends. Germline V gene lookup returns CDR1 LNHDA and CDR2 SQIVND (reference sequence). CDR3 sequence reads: CASSILQGKRTGELFF. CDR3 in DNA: TGTGCCAGTAGTATTCTCCAGGGTAAAAGGACCGGGGAGCTGTTTTTT.

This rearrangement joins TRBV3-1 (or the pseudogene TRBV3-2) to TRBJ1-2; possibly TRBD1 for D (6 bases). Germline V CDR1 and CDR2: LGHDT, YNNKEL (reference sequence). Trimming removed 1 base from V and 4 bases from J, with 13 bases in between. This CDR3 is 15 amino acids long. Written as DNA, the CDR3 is TGTGCCAGCAGCCAAGGATCCCAGGGGTCCTATGGCTACACCTTC. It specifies CASSQGSQGSYGYTF.

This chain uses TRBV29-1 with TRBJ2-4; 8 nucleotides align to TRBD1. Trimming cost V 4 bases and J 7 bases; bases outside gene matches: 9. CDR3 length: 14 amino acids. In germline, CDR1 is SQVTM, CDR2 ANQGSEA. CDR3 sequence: CSVGDRGTDNIQYF. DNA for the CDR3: TGCAGCGTTGGAGACAGGGGAACGGACAACATTCAGTACTTC.

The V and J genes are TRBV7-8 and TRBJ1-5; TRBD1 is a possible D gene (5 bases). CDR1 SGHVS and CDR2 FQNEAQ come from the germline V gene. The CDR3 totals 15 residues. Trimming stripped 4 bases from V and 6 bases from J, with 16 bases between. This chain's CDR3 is CASSSLGDGGQPQHF. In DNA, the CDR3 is TGTGCCAGCAGCTCCCTAGGGGACGGGGGTCAGCCCCAGCATTTT.

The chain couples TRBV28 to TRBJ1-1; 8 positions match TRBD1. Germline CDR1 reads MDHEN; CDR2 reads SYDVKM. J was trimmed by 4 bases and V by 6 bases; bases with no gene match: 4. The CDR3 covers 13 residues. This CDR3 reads CASRRTGPTEAFF. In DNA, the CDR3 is TGTGCCAGCAGGCGGACAGGGCCCACTGAAGCTTTCTTT.

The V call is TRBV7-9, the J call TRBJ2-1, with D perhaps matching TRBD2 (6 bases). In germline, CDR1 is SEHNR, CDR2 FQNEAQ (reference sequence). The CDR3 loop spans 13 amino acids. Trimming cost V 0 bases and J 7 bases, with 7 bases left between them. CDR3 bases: TGTGCCAGCAGCTTAGCGGGGGGTAATGAGCAGTTCTTC. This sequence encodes CASSLAGGNEQFF.

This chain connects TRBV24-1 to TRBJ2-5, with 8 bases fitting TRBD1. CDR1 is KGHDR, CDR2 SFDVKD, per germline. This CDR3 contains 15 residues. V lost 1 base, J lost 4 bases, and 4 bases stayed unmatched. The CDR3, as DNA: TGTGCCACCAGTGATTTCGCAGGGGGCGGAGAGACCCAGTACTTC. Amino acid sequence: CATSDFAGGGETQYF.

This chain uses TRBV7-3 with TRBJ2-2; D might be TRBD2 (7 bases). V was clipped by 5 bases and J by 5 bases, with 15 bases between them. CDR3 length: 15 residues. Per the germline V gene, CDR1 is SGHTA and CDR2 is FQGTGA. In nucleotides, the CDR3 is TGTGCCAGCAGCCCCATGGGGGGGCGAACCGGGGAGCTGTTTTTT. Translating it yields CASSPMGGRTGELFF.